These 19 T cell receptor beta chains came from one sample sequenced in a study of Tregs in tolerant kidney transplant recipients. Profiling relied on immunoSEQ multiplex PCR, and the TCRdb table lists in-frame clones only, not all of them. The sample consists of tens of thousands of clones, approximately 90% of them appearing once. The material was Tregs from blood, obtained before the transplant. The receptors were sampled from a human donor who received a combined kidney and bone marrow transplant.

The V gene is TRBV10-3, the J gene TRBJ2-1, with 8 bases aligning to TRBD2. CDR3 size: 14 residues. The trim removed 8 bases at V and 4 bases at J, leaving 7 bases unmatched. From germline, CDR1 is ENHRY and CDR2 SYGVKD. CDR3 amino acids: CAIREGRTYNEQFF. The CDR3 DNA follows: TGTGCCATCCGGGAGGGGAGGACATACAATGAGCAGTTCTTC.

V is TRBV7-3 and J is TRBJ2-3, with D possibly matching TRBD2 (6 bases). The CDR3 is 15 residues long. Germline values: CDR1 SGHTA, CDR2 FQGTGA. V lost 5 bases and J 2 bases, leaving 14 bases between the germline ends. DNA of the CDR3: TGTGCCAGCAGCCGGACTATCACAACCACAGATACGCAGTATTTT. Protein: CASSRTITTTDTQYF.

This clone was counted a few times. The V and J genes are TRBV10-3 and TRBJ2-5; weak D call: TRBD2 (5 bases). Germline loops: CDR1 ENHRY, CDR2 SYGVKD. Trimming took 4 bases from V and 3 from J, leaving 12 bases between them. The CDR3 consists of 14 residues. The CDR3 DNA is TGTGCCATCAGTGGGACGCCCGGGGAAGAGACCCAGTACTTC. This codes for CAISGTPGEETQYF.

This clone came up once. The chain employs TRBV6-5 and TRBJ1-4; D is undetermined. The V end was cut by 5 bases, the J end by 4 bases, with 11 bases between. The CDR3 extends over 14 amino acids. Germline CDR1 MNHEY, CDR2 SVGAGI. The CDR3 nucleotides are TGTGCCAGCAGTAAACAGTTGGGTAATGAAAAACTGTTTTTT. It codes for CASSKQLGNEKLFF.

The chain combines TRBV28 with TRBJ2-7; tentative D call: TRBD1 (5 bases). The V gene lost 1 base and the J gene lost 6 bases, with 10 bases spanning the gap. Per the germline V gene, CDR1 is MDHEN and CDR2 is SYDVKM. CDR3 length equals 13 residues. Written as DNA, the CDR3 is TGTGCCAGCAGTTTATCAGGGTATCGCGAGCAGTACTTC. Its protein product is CASSLSGYREQYF.

V gene TRBV5-6 combines with J gene TRBJ2-7, with 8 bases lining up with TRBD2. Germline V gene lookup returns CDR1 SGHDT and CDR2 YYEEEE. This CDR3 has 15 amino acids. V dropped 2 bases and J dropped 7; count of bases not matched to a gene: 11. The CDR3 bases are TGTGCCAGCAGCTTTCGGTCGGGAGGGCCTCGAGAGCAGTACTTC. It yields the protein CASSFRSGGPREQYF.

This clone was seen just once. J is TRBJ1-6 and V is TRBV27; TRBD1 is a possible D gene (5 bases). From germline, CDR1 is MNHEY and CDR2 SMNVEV (reference sequence). The V end was cut by 6 bases, the J end by 0 bases, with 15 bases between. This CDR3 is 17 amino acids long. The CDR3 DNA follows: TGTGCCAGCAGATCCCGGGACGGAAGCTCCTATAATTCACCCCTCCACTTT. Amino acids: CASRSRDGSSYNSPLHF.

The table lists this clone with a few counts. The chain recombines TRBV5-1 with TRBJ2-3; D call uncertain. This CDR3 has 12 amino acids. Germline lookup yields CDR1 SGHRS and CDR2 YFSETQ. Trimming removed 4 bases from V and 0 bases from J, with 3 bases in between. The CDR3 DNA follows: TGCGCCAGCAGCGGGAGCACAGATACGCAGTATTTT. Residues: CASSGSTDTQYF.

The chain couples TRBV6-5 to TRBJ1-2; no definite D call. This CDR3 contains 15 residues. Germline V gene lookup returns CDR1 MNHEY and CDR2 SVGAGI. Trimming cost V 0 bases and J 0 bases, with 8 bases left between them. This CDR3 is CASSYSTGANYGYTF. Here the CDR3 DNA reads TGTGCCAGCAGTTACTCGACCGGAGCTAACTATGGCTACACCTTC.

The chain couples TRBV23-1 to TRBJ2-1, with 7 bases lining up with TRBD2. TRBV23-1 is an ORF, with its function uncertain. The trim removed 3 bases at V and 4 bases at J, leaving 18 bases unmatched. The CDR3 has 19 residues. The CDR3 DNA reads as TGCGCCAGCAGTCATTTCCCCAGGTCTCAGCGGGGACCATACAATGAGCAGTTCTTC. Translating it yields CASSHFPRSQRGPYNEQFF.

The gene calls are TRBV30 and TRBJ2-3; a possible D gene is TRBD1 (5 bases). Germline CDR1 reads GTSNPN; CDR2 reads SVGIG (reference sequence). The CDR3 spans 13 residues. The germline V and J ends were trimmed by 0 bases and 2 bases, with 6 bases remaining between them. This CDR3 is CAWSVGATDTQYF. CDR3 sequence (DNA): TGTGCCTGGAGTGTAGGGGCCACAGATACGCAGTATTTT.

This chain connects TRBV6-1 to TRBJ1-5; D is possibly TRBD1 (5 bases). Between the trimmed V and J ends, which lost 8 bases and 6 bases, there was a span of 20 bases. Germline V gene sequence: CDR1 MNHNS, CDR2 SASEGT. This CDR3 spans 15 amino acids. The CDR3 here is CASGEGVQAGQPQHF. In DNA, the CDR3 is TGTGCCAGCGGGGAGGGAGTACAGGCAGGTCAGCCCCAGCATTTT.

The chain uses TRBV5-4 and TRBJ2-1; 15 bases align to TRBD2. Germline V gives CDR1 SGHNT, CDR2 YYREEE (reference sequence). This CDR3 region has 13 residues. J lost 16 bases, V lost 5 bases, and 7 bases had no gene match. CDR3 DNA sequence: TGTGCCAGCAGTCAGGGGACTAGCGGGAGGAACTTCTTC. Translation: CASSQGTSGRNFF.

In its sample, this clone was seen once. The chain links TRBV30 to TRBJ2-6; either TRBD1 or TRBD2 may fit D (5 bases each). The CDR3 is 15 residues long. With 3 bases removed from V and 4 bases from J, the gap between germline ends came to 13 bases. The germline V gene has CDR1 GTSNPN and CDR2 SVGIG (reference sequence). CDR3 region: CAWRPGSSGANVLTF. The CDR3 DNA follows: TGTGCCTGGAGACCAGGGAGTTCCGGGGCCAACGTCCTGACTTTC. Supplemented by reference TRBV30 and TRBJ2-6, the full variable domain reads SQTIHQWPATLVQPVGSPLSLECTVEGTSNPNLYWYRQAAGRGLQLLFYSVGIGQISSEVPQNLSASRPQDRQFILSSKKLLLSDSGFYLCAWRPGSSGANVLTFGAGSRLTVL.

The J gene is TRBJ2-6, the V gene TRBV4-3, with TRBD2 as a possible D gene (6 bases). Between the trimmed V and J ends, which lost 0 bases and 0 bases, there was a span of 12 bases. The germline CDR1 and CDR2 sequences are LGHNA and YSLEER. The CDR3 length is 18 residues. This CDR3 is CASSQEEGSSSGANVLTF. In DNA form, the CDR3 reads TGCGCCAGCAGCCAAGAGGAGGGTTCTAGCTCTGGGGCCAACGTCCTGACTTTC.

The gene calls are TRBV18 and TRBJ1-5, with unresolved D. Germline values: CDR1 KGHSH, CDR2 LQKENI. This CDR3 spans 15 amino acids. The germline V and J ends were trimmed by 6 bases and 1 base, with 13 bases remaining between them. DNA for the CDR3: TGTGCCAGCTCTTCTAGGACGGACAGCAATCAGCCCCAGCATTTT. Translation: CASSSRTDSNQPQHF.

V is TRBV6-5 and J is TRBJ1-4; tentatively, D is TRBD1 (6 bases). The CDR3 runs 15 residues. The germline gives CDR1 MNHEY, CDR2 SVGAGI. V was trimmed by 5 bases and J by 0 bases, leaving 10 bases between them. In DNA form, the CDR3 reads TGTGCCAGCAGTCGTACAGGGTCAACTAATGAAAAACTGTTTTTT. This gives the protein CASSRTGSTNEKLFF.

V and J are TRBV28 and TRBJ1-5; D gene ambiguous. Per germline, CDR1 MDHEN and CDR2 SYDVKM. This CDR3 contains 11 residues. The ends were cut back, 6 bases at V and 5 bases at J, with 5 bases in the middle. CDR3 sequence reads: CASSSDQPQHF. The CDR3 DNA sequence: TGTGCCAGCAGCTCCGATCAGCCCCAGCATTTT. Drawing the rest from reference TRBV28 and TRBJ1-5, the complete variable domain is DVKVTQSSRYLVKRTGEKVFLECVQDMDHENMFWYRQDPGLGLRLIYFSYDVKMKEKGDIPEGYSVSREKKERFSLILESASTNQTSMYLCASSSDQPQHFGDGTRLSIL.

The chain's CDR3 is CASSLWGAGYGYTF. The CDR3 DNA follows: TGTGCCAGCAGCTTGTGGGGGGCAGGCTATGGCTACACCTTC. V and J are TRBV5-5 and TRBJ1-2; perhaps TRBD1 as D (6 bases). V lost 1 base to trimming and J lost 4 bases, with 11 bases between them. Per the germline V gene, CDR1 is SGHKS and CDR2 is YYEKEE (reference sequence). The CDR3 consists of 14 residues.